This T cell receptor beta chain was obtained from a study of shared clonotypes between healthy human individuals. The junction had 24 bases not matched to a gene; V was cut back by 3 bases and J by 9 bases. Germline assignment: CDR1 KGHSH and CDR2 LQKENI. The CDR3 is 21 amino acids. TCRdb's copy holds only in-frame clones and misses some; the assay was immunoSEQ multiplex PCR. The table shows about 2,200,000 clones, with more than 85% occurring only once. CD45RO negativity and positive selection for CCR7 defined naive CD8 cells, a population that excluded terminally differentiated effector memory CD45RA+ cells.

The chain links TRBV18 to TRBJ1-5; 12 nucleotides align to TRBD1. The receptor was derived from a man younger than 35 in good health. Some clones in this sample may be carry-over from other donors' samples. Sequences were obtained from naive CD8+ T cells from PBMCs. The CDR3 reads CASSPYLPGQGAKGQLVPQHF. The CDR3 DNA is TGTGCCAGCTCACCCTACTTACCGGGACAGGGGGCGAAGGGGCAACTGGTGCCCCAGCATTTT.